This record concerns one T cell receptor (beta chain) sequence. Original handling: Reference gene primer amplification gave estimated nucleated cell counts. The data were produced by immunoSEQ multiplex PCR, yet TCRdb's version contains in-frame clones alone and is incomplete. The DNA was the basis for D and trimming; V, J and clone size are from that table. The repertoire has 200,000 to 250,000 clones, roughly nine tenths of them found once; the top ten carry roughly a tenth. CDR1 is MGHRA, CDR2 YSYEKL, per germline. The CDR3 loop spans 15 amino acids. V shed 4 bases and J 7 bases; nucleotides not matched to a gene: 13. This sample is drawn from a study of blood T cell repertoires in COVID-19.

This TCR derives from a woman between 50 and 59 years old with COVID-19, enrolled during active disease. Material: peripheral blood. The chain uses TRBV4-1 and TRBJ2-7; 7 positions agree with TRBD1. Here the CDR3 reads CASSPWDSILGEQYF. The CDR3 DNA sequence: TGCGCCAGCAGCCCGTGGGACAGTATTTTGGGGGAGCAGTACTTC.